Included here is one T cell receptor (beta chain) sequence, with context. This receptor's antigen is unknown. No clone much larger than this one lies a single base away; base qualities are absent. Library preparation employed 5' RACE. Sequenced on a NextSeq 500. The TCR library protocol attached unique molecular identifiers to individual cDNA molecules to correct for sequencing error and PCR bias. Both TCR alpha and beta chains were sequenced, and tight co-correlation was observed between alpha and beta sequence abundances in each sample. On the authors' methods: Decombinator V4 was used to annotate the V gene, J gene and CDR3 of the TCR sequences. Expanded TCRs were defined as changing significantly between any two time points under a Poisson model with p below 0.0001. TCR abundances were normalised to the total number of TCRs sequenced per sample and expressed as counts per million. VDJdb, accessed on 1 November 2021, was searched for TCRs annotated for CMV, EBV and SARS-CoV-2, and TCRs annotated for more than one antigen were excluded. The raw public reads went through TCRdb reprocessing: fastp at Q25, MiXCR clone calling, in-frame beta chains kept. Duplicate CDR3 protein sequences are folded into a single record with the most common DNA and genes. These V and J calls rely on TCRdb rather than the paper's analysis. For this sample the table gives 86,000 or so distinct CDR3 sequences, of which about an eighth were detected only once. In total, the top ten clones hold about 3% of the sample.

The sample comes from a study of early T cells in non-severe SARS-CoV-2 infection (dated by TCRdb to 2020 to 2023). The study in broad terms: Bulk RNA from unsorted whole blood was used for TCR sequencing, so alpha and beta chains could not be paired. Findings and caveats that apply to the study as a whole: VDJdb matching was skewed toward anti-spike CD8 responses and likely underestimated virus-specific expansions by missing private and CD4 specificities.

The study was a case-control design nested within a healthcare worker cohort in London, UK, with weekly nasopharyngeal swab PCR tests and blood sampling. Healthcare workers were recruited during the week of the UK lockdown, between 23 and 31 March 2020, and followed weekly for up to 16 weeks. Sequencing input: whole blood. The source is an adult who was a healthcare worker with PCR-confirmed SARS-CoV-2 infection or an uninfected control (not recorded which).

The DNA sequence follows: TGTGCCAGCAGTCCGGGACAGCACTATGGCTACACCTTC. Its translation is CASSPGQHYGYTF. The V and J genes are TRBV12-3 or TRBV12-4 and TRBJ1-2, with 7 bases aligning to TRBD1. Trimming accounts for 5 bases at V and 3 bases at J, while the number of junction bases matched to no gene is 3. Spanning cysteine to phenylalanine, the CDR3 consists of 13 amino acids. Only the CDR3 DNA is retained, 39 bases long and in frame from the first base.